One sample yielded the 4 T cell receptor beta chains listed below, sequenced in a study of T cell responses to AZD1222 COVID-19 vaccine. Clones were read by immunoSEQ multiplex PCR, and TCRdb kept only the in-frame ones, dropping some. The sample holds 120,000 or so clones, 90% seen once. The source was peripheral blood, collected on day 0 of AZD1222 vaccination. The receptors come from an adult in good health.

The gene calls are TRBV6-2 or TRBV6-3 and TRBJ1-2; D is perhaps TRBD1 (5 bases). The CDR3 covers 14 residues. The germline gives CDR1 MNHEY, CDR2 SVGEGT. Trimming stripped 6 bases from V and 4 bases from J, with 15 bases between. DNA of the CDR3: TGTGCCAGCAGCCAACACCTGGGGGGCTATGGCTACACCTTC. As protein: CASSQHLGGYGYTF.

The rearrangement links TRBV15 to TRBJ1-1, with D possibly being TRBD1 (5 bases). V was clipped by 0 bases and J by 7 bases, with 12 bases between them. The CDR3 is 14 amino acids. CDR1 is LNHNV and CDR2 is YYDKDF in the germline V gene (reference sequence). CDR3 in amino acids: CATSRDIGTGEAFF. The DNA for the CDR3 is TGTGCCACCAGCAGAGATATCGGGACGGGTGAAGCTTTCTTT.

The V gene is TRBV6-6, the J gene TRBJ2-7, with D perhaps assigned TRBD1 or TRBD2 (5 bases each). The length of the CDR3 is 14 residues. V was shortened by 5 bases and J by 3 bases, with 14 bases between the two germline ends. In germline, CDR1 is MNHNY, CDR2 SVGAGI (reference sequence). The CDR3 region is CASSRLGDVYEQYF. The CDR3, as DNA: TGTGCCAGCAGTCGTCTGGGGGATGTCTACGAGCAGTACTTC.

The chain uses TRBV27 and TRBJ2-6; 7 bases are a match to TRBD1. The ends lost 5 bases at V and 2 bases at J; junction bases unmatched: 9. Germline values: CDR1 MNHEY, CDR2 SMNVEV (reference sequence). The CDR3 is 17 residues long. Here the CDR3 DNA reads TGTGCCAGCAGTCCAAACCACAGGGGAACTGGGGCCAACGTCCTGACTTTC. Protein sequence: CASSPNHRGTGANVLTF.